The 5 T cell receptor beta chains reported below all come from one sample, sequenced in a study of cytomegalovirus exposure and HLA in healthy donors. Primers included in the PCR were 60 Vbeta and 13 Jbeta primers. The data were produced by immunoSEQ multiplex PCR, yet TCRdb's version contains in-frame clones alone and is incomplete. The table has about 77,000 clones, roughly 74% seen once. The sample was PBMCs. These receptors were obtained from a man aged 35-49 years in good health and CMV-seronegative.

This chain joins TRBV19 and TRBJ1-5; 10 positions match TRBD1. CDR3 length: 17 amino acids. The germline V gene has CDR1 LNHDA and CDR2 SQIVND (reference sequence). J lost 5 bases, V lost 5 bases, and 12 bases had no gene match. Here the CDR3 reads CASSPWGTGVLDQPQHF. In DNA form, the CDR3 reads TGTGCCAGTAGTCCATGGGGGACAGGGGTTCTCGATCAGCCCCAGCATTTT.

CDR3 sequence: CASSRQGNTEAFF. The DNA of the CDR3 is TGTGCCAGCAGTAGACAGGGGAACACTGAAGCTTTCTTT. V and J are TRBV6-1 and TRBJ1-1; 7 bases map to TRBD1. This CDR3 contains 13 residues. Trimming took 5 bases from V and 1 from J; bases not matched to a gene: 1. Germline CDR1 and CDR2: MNHNS and SASEGT.

The chain combines TRBV6-1 with TRBJ1-5, with a possible D match to TRBD1 (5 bases). This CDR3 has 13 amino acids. Germline V gene data show CDR1 as MNHNS and CDR2 as SASEGT. The V end was cut by 8 bases, the J end by 3 bases, with 11 bases between. CDR3 loop: CASLGGYNQPQHF. CDR3 DNA: TGTGCCAGCCTGGGGGGTTACAATCAGCCCCAGCATTTT.

The V and J genes are TRBV25-1 and TRBJ2-7; 7 bases align to TRBD2. The CDR3 is made up of 16 amino acids. With 6 bases clipped from V and 3 bases from J, the junction kept 14 bases outside the gene matches. Germline V gene data show CDR1 as MGHDK and CDR2 as SYGVNS. CDR3 DNA: TGTGCCAGCAGCGTAGCAAGCGGGGCAGGGAACTACGAGCAGTACTTC. Amino acids: CASSVASGAGNYEQYF.

The CDR3 bases are TGTGCCAGCAGCGGTGAACAGGGACGGAACTACGAGCAGTACTTC. Translated: CASSGEQGRNYEQYF. The rearrangement joins TRBV7-9 to TRBJ2-7, with D tentatively TRBD1 (6 bases). The germline CDR1 and CDR2 sequences are SEHNR and FQNEAQ (reference sequence). The CDR3 extends over 15 amino acids. V lost 5 bases and J lost 3, with 17 bases in between. The full variable domain, with the rest looked up from reference TRBV7-9 and TRBJ2-7, is DTGVSQNPRHKITKRGQNVTFRCDPISEHNRLYWYRQTLGQGPEFLTYFQNEAQLEKSRLLSDRFSAERPKGSFSTLEIQRTEQGDSAMYLCASSGEQGRNYEQYFGPGTRLTVT.